Detailed here is one TCR beta chain. The antigen remains undetermined. Given a much more abundant clone one base away, this may be a read error. These data come from a study of molecular identifiers for immune sequencing clone quantification. General study results and limits: Clones with over 20 RNA copies captured over 98% of effector molecules but under 1% of naive ones.

Preparation of the bulk TCR libraries relied on previously described methods and listed TCR primers. TCRdb re-called the PCR reads through MiXCR, storing one row per CDR3 protein. The sample consists of roughly 55,000 distinct CDR3 sequences, about a third of them appearing once. V lost 3 bases, J lost 5 bases, and 13 bases lay in between. Germline CDR1 and CDR2: SGHTA and FQGNSA. CDR3 length: 14 amino acids. Sequenced sample: naive CD8+ T cells from blood, with Jurkat cell RNA spiked in. Specified subset: FACS-sorted CD8+CD4-CCR7+CD45RA+ naive T cells. This receptor was obtained from a human donor in good health. Some libraries in this study had Jurkat cell RNA spiked in. The gene calls are TRBV7-2 and TRBJ2-5; the D is unclear. CDR3 sequence reads: CASSLSVRHETQYF. CDR3 nucleotide sequence: TGTGCCAGCAGCTTGTCAGTGAGACATGAGACCCAGTACTTC.